This entry concerns a single TCR beta chain. Its antigen is undetermined. Expressed TCRB transcripts were sequenced, since all the RNA that had been isolated was reverse transcribed. The table came from immunoSEQ multiplex PCR; TCRdb's copy has only in-frame clones and leaves some out. The sample shows about 360,000 clones, around an eighth of them seen only once. The record originates from a study of beta chain features in type 1 diabetes. Findings and limits, study-wide: Shorter TCRB CDR3s, moderately but significantly so, marked every one of the four CD4+ subsets in Type 1 diabetes patients.

CDR3 length: 15 amino acids. Germline values: CDR1 MNHNY, CDR2 SVGAGI (reference sequence). V shed 2 bases and J shed 3 bases, with 13 bases lying between them. This chain connects TRBV6-6 to TRBJ1-2, with D maybe TRBD1 (5 bases). Sequencing was performed on naive CD4+ T cells from blood. The TCR sequence derives from a man aged 18 to 29 in good health. The CDR3 reads CASSYGDSRDYGYTF. The DNA of the CDR3 is TGTGCCAGCAGTTACGGGGATTCCAGGGACTATGGCTACACCTTC.